This passage covers 12 T cell receptor beta chains from one sample sequenced in a study of blood T cells in healthy people across ages. Combining a sample-barcoded 5' primer with a J-beta primer mix, a second PCR ran for 7 to 11 cycles. Each CDR3 protein is one row after TCRdb ran MiXCR on the 5' RACE reads. The repertoire includes 600,000 to 800,000 distinct CDR3 sequences, about 50% of them detected once, and approximately 13% sits in the top ten. Input material: blood. The source of these receptors is a woman of 80 years or more in good health.

The chain has TRBV27 and TRBJ2-7; 9 bases are shared with TRBD1. V dropped 8 bases and J dropped 0; count of bases not matched to a gene: 8. Germline loops: CDR1 MNHEY, CDR2 SMNVEV (reference sequence). The CDR3 consists of 15 residues. The CDR3 region is CASQMGQGSSYEQYF. CDR3 bases: TGTGCCAGCCAAATGGGACAGGGAAGCTCCTACGAGCAGTACTTC.

In its sample, this clonotype was seen a few times. The gene calls are TRBV3-1 and TRBJ1-4; maybe TRBD1 (6 bases). Germline assignment: CDR1 LGHDT and CDR2 YNNKEL (reference sequence). This CDR3 has 15 amino acids. V was clipped by 4 bases and J by 7 bases, with 16 bases between them. CDR3 DNA: TGTGCCAGCAGCCCCAGGGGCCGGGGGCTTGAAAAACTGTTTTTT. Encoded protein: CASSPRGRGLEKLFF.

The rearrangement links TRBV28 to TRBJ2-5; D is possibly TRBD1 (5 bases). Germline V lookup: CDR1 MDHEN, CDR2 SYDVKM. The V end lost 6 bases, the J end lost 3 bases, and 14 bases lay between the germline ends. CDR3 length equals 14 residues. The CDR3 DNA reads TGTGCCAGCAGGGACGCTCCGACAGAAGAGACCCAGTACTTC. Residues: CASRDAPTEETQYF.

The genes are TRBV7-3 and TRBJ2-3; the match to TRBD2 covers 11 bases. V shed 3 bases and J 6 bases; nucleotides not matched to a gene: 5. This CDR3 region has 15 residues. The germline gives CDR1 SGHTA, CDR2 FQGTGA. The CDR3 nucleotides read TGTGCCAGCAGCTTTAGCGGGGGGGCCGCGGATACGCAGTATTTT. As protein: CASSFSGGAADTQYF.

Concerning this clonotype itself: The junction departs from germline at one end; a sequencing error may be responsible. This chain joins TRBV5-1 and TRBJ2-1, with D perhaps matching TRBD2 (6 bases). The CDR3 is made up of 20 amino acids. Looked up from germline, CDR1 is SGHRS and CDR2 is YFSETQ. The CDR3 protein is CASSLPLERNTRRGHNEQFF. The DNA of the CDR3 is TGCGCCAGTAGCTTGCCCCTAGAGCGGAACACGAGGAGGGGTCACAATGAGCAGTTCTTC.

The rearrangement uses TRBV14 and TRBJ2-2; 8 nucleotides agree with TRBD1. CDR3 size: 15 residues. Germline V gene data show CDR1 as SGHDN and CDR2 as FVKESK. Trimming removed 6 bases from V and 5 bases from J; junction bases left unmatched: 8. CDR3 sequence reads: CASRRTGLRTGELFF. CDR3 sequence (DNA): TGTGCCAGCAGACGGACAGGGTTGAGGACCGGGGAGCTGTTTTTT.

This clonotype was recorded a few times. The rearrangement links TRBV28 to TRBJ1-5, with unresolved D. V was pared by 8 bases and J by 7 bases, with 21 bases between. The CDR3 is made up of 15 amino acids. The germline V gene encodes CDR1 MDHEN and CDR2 SYDVKM. The CDR3 DNA reads as TGTGCCAGCGGACTGACCCAACTCTACCCGCAGCCCCAGCATTTT. Protein sequence: CASGLTQLYPQPQHF.

The rearrangement links TRBV4-3 to TRBJ2-2; D remains ambiguous. V gave up 0 bases and J gave up 4 bases, with 3 bases separating them. The CDR3 is 13 residues long. The germline gives CDR1 LGHNA, CDR2 YSLEER. The CDR3 here is CASSQDLTGELFF. The DNA of the CDR3 is TGCGCCAGCAGCCAAGATCTCACCGGGGAGCTGTTTTTT.

The sample holds many counts of this clonotype. The V and J genes are TRBV4-1 and TRBJ2-3; TRBD2 matches 11 bases. The ends lost 0 bases at V and 4 bases at J; junction bases unmatched: 9. Germline V gene data show CDR1 as MGHRA and CDR2 as YSYEKL. This CDR3 is built from 18 residues. The CDR3 reads CASSQETSGTRQADTQYF. The CDR3 nucleotides are TGCGCCAGCAGCCAAGAGACTAGCGGGACCCGCCAGGCAGATACGCAGTATTTT.

This rearrangement joins TRBV3-1 to TRBJ2-5, with 7 nucleotides matching TRBD1. Germline V gene sequence: CDR1 LGHDT, CDR2 YNNKEL (reference sequence). The junction had 18 bases not matched to a gene; V was cut back by 3 bases and J by 11 bases. The CDR3 extends over 16 amino acids. The DNA of the CDR3 is TGTGCCAGCAGCCACCCAGCTAAGTACAGGGGAAATGAGCAGTACTTC. It is translated as CASSHPAKYRGNEQYF.

This clonotype was seen ten or more times. The gene calls are TRBV5-1 and TRBJ2-1, with 8 bases lining up with TRBD2. CDR1 and CDR2 (germline): SGHRS, YFSETQ. With 0 bases clipped from V and 7 bases from J, the junction kept 6 bases outside the gene matches. The CDR3 consists of 15 residues. CDR3 DNA sequence: TGCGCCAGCAGCTTGGACGGGGGGGCCTTTAATGAGCAGTTCTTC. It is translated as CASSLDGGAFNEQFF.

This clonotype was counted a few times. The chain carries TRBV3-1 and TRBJ2-1; D is tentatively TRBD1 or TRBD2 (5 bases each). CDR3 length: 14 amino acids. The V end was cut by 2 bases, the J end by 4 bases, with 9 bases between. Germline V gives CDR1 LGHDT, CDR2 YNNKEL (reference sequence). This CDR3 reads CASSQRGAYNEQFF. For the CDR3, the DNA is TGTGCCAGCAGCCAAAGAGGGGCGTACAATGAGCAGTTCTTC.